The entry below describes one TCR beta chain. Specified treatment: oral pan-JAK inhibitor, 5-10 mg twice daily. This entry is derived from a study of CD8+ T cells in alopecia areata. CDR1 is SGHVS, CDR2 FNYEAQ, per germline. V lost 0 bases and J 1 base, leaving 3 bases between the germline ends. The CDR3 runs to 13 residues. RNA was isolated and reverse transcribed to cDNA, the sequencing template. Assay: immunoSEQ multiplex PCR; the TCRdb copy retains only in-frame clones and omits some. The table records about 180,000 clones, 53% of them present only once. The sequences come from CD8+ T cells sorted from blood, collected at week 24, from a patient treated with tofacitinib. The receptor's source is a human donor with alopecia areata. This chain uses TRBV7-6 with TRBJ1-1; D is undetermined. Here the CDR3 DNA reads TGTGCCAGCAGCTTAGCCAGGAACACTGAAGCTTTCTTT. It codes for CASSLARNTEAFF.